This TCR beta chain was identified during a study of T-cell reconstitution after alpha-beta-depleted transplantation in children. Regarding the study as a whole: Some patients' high day-60 TCRbeta diversity was attributed to recipient cells surviving conditioning. As was reported, about two months after transplant, alpha-beta T cells came from several hundred expanded graft clones. T cells produced anew were the main source of T-cell counts and diversity one year after transplant.

The germline V and J ends were trimmed by 4 bases and 0 bases, with 15 bases remaining between them. CDR1 and CDR2 from the germline V gene are SGHDN and FVKESK. The length of the CDR3 is 16 residues. Unique molecular identifiers were incorporated when the TCRbeta library was constructed. Each CDR3 protein is one row after TCRdb ran MiXCR on the PCR reads. This table holds approximately 200,000 distinct CDR3 sequences, approximately 6.8% found once. This clonotype has a count of ten or more. The antigen is not known. This chain links TRBV14 with TRBJ1-2, with D possibly TRBD1 on 5 matching bases. The specimen was PBMCs, collected before TCRalphabeta/CD19-depleted stem cell transplant. The receptor comes from a girl under three years old with combined immunodeficiency, due to receive a stem cell transplant. CDR3 region: CASSPTEETTNYGYTF. In nucleotides, the CDR3 is TGTGCCAGCAGCCCGACAGAGGAGACGACTAACTATGGCTACACCTTC.